The following is a T cell receptor (beta chain) sequence with its context. The source of the sample is a study of T cells after yellow fever vaccination. Trimming stripped 2 bases from V and 12 bases from J, with 23 bases between. The CDR3 covers 15 residues. Germline CDR1 SQVTM, CDR2 ANQGSEA. TCRdb recomputed calls from the 5' RACE reads with MiXCR, one row per CDR3 protein. The data show hundreds of thousands of distinct CDR3 sequences, with less than 20% seen just once and roughly an eighth held by the top ten. This clonotype originated in a man aged 25 to 45 who received the YFV17D yellow fever vaccine. The rearrangement joins TRBV29-1 to TRBJ2-1; D is undetermined. Here the sequenced sample was PBMCs, taken 15 days after the yellow fever booster vaccination. The CDR3 bases are TGCAGCGTTGAACTGGTTAGCAATTTCGCTTTTTGGCAGTTCTTC. This gives the protein CSVELVSNFAFWQFF.